Listed below are T cell receptor beta chains from one sample, sequenced in a study of T cell responses to AZD1222 COVID-19 vaccine. Data came from immunoSEQ multiplex PCR; TCRdb stores just in-frame clones and leaves some out. The sample carries under 200,000 clones, around nine tenths recorded once. Sequencing was performed on peripheral blood, taken 28 days after the second dose of the MenACWY control vaccine. These receptor sequences come from an adult who received the MenACWY meningococcal vaccine as a control. Each CDR3 is given with its conserved first and last residue. A D gene is named only where the DNA matches it firmly. Where a row states a size, it is once, few, many or the class of an expanded clone; other rows omit it.

TRBV19	TRBJ2-7	-	-	15	CASSMGTPGVYEQYF	TGTGCCAGTAGTATGGGGACCCCAGGCGTGTACGAGCAGTACTTC
TRBV21-1	TRBJ2-3	-	-	16	CASEGGATTIADTQYF	TGTGCCTCCGAGGGCGGGGCGACGACAATCGCAGATACGCAGTATTTT
TRBV19	TRBJ2-2	-	TRBD2	16	CASSRGLAGNTGELFF	TGTGCCAGTAGTAGAGGACTAGCGGGGAACACCGGGGAGCTGTTTTTT
TRBV28	TRBJ1-2	-	-	11	CASKQGYGYTF	TGTGCCAGCAAACAGGGTTACGGCTACACCTTC
TRBV19	TRBJ2-3	-	-	14	CASSRGAVTDTQYF	TGTGCCAGTAGTAGGGGGGCGGTCACAGATACGCAGTATTTT
TRBV5-1	TRBJ2-5	-	-	14	CASSLHRGQETQYF	TGCGCCAGCAGCTTACATCGGGGGCAAGAGACCCAGTACTTC
TRBV7-2	TRBJ1-1	-	-	13	CASSETLNTEAFF	TGTGCCAGCAGCGAAACCCTGAACACTGAAGCTTTCTTT
TRBV18	TRBJ2-2	-	TRBD2	20	CASSPPVRLAGGPGTGELFF	TGTGCCAGCTCACCACCTGTAAGACTAGCGGGAGGCCCGGGGACCGGGGAGCTGTTTTTT
TRBV10-3	TRBJ2-1	-	-	13	CAISESLDGEQFF	TGTGCCATCAGTGAGTCGCTAGACGGGGAGCAGTTCTTC
TRBV7-2	TRBJ1-4	-	-	16	CASSLFSPATNEKLFF	TGTGCCAGCAGCTTATTCTCTCCTGCAACTAATGAAAAACTGTTTTTT
TRBV9	TRBJ2-1	-	-	15	CAPESPSGLYNEQFF	TGTGCCCCCGAGAGTCCCTCTGGGCTTTACAATGAGCAGTTCTTC
TRBV11-3	TRBJ2-3	-	TRBD2	16	CASSKGTSGSTDTQYF	TGTGCCAGCAGCAAAGGGACTAGCGGGAGTACAGATACGCAGTATTTT
TRBV18	TRBJ1-1	-	-	11	CASSFPTEAFF	TGTGCCAGCTCATTTCCTACTGAAGCTTTCTTT
TRBV30	TRBJ1-3	-	-	14	CAWSVRGAGNTIYF	TGTGCCTGGAGTGTACGTGGAGCAGGAAACACCATATATTTT
TRBV19	TRBJ2-7	-	-	13	CASSRAPVEEQYF	TGTGCCAGTTCAAGGGCCCCAGTGGAGGAGCAGTACTTC
TRBV5-1	TRBJ2-1	-	-	16	CASSLYRSPPYNEQFF	TGCGCCAGCAGCTTGTACAGGAGCCCCCCCTACAATGAGCAGTTCTTC
TRBV6-2/TRBV6-3	TRBJ1-5	once	TRBD1	17	CASSYSLGQGEDQPQHF	TGTGCCAGCAGTTACTCGCTGGGACAGGGTGAGGATCAGCCCCAGCATTTT
TRBV27	TRBJ1-5	-	TRBD1	14	CASSSQGAGQPQHF	TGTGCCAGCAGCTCCCAGGGGGCGGGCCAGCCCCAGCATTTT
TRBV20-1	TRBJ2-7	-	-	11	CSASGTYEQYF	TGCAGTGCTTCGGGTACCTACGAGCAGTACTTC
TRBV28	TRBJ1-4	few	-	15	CASSSGPAGDEKLFF	TGTGCCAGCAGTTCCGGACCCGCTGGAGATGAAAAACTGTTTTTT
TRBV7-2	TRBJ1-1	-	-	13	CASRTPRNTEAFF	TGTGCCAGCCGGACCCCCAGGAACACTGAAGCTTTCTTT
TRBV15	TRBJ2-1	-	-	14	CATSRVQQYNEQFF	TGTGCCACCAGCAGAGTACAGCAGTACAATGAGCAGTTCTTC
TRBV11-3	TRBJ1-2	-	-	13	CASSLDPSYGYTF	TGTGCCAGCAGCTTAGATCCCTCCTATGGCTACACCTTC
TRBV24-1	TRBJ2-1	few	-	17	CATSDLQAGENYNEQFF	TGTGCCACCAGTGACCTACAGGCCGGGGAAAACTACAATGAGCAGTTCTTC
TRBV5-6	TRBJ1-4	-	-	15	CASSPQGMANEKLFF	TGTGCCAGCAGCCCCCAGGGAATGGCTAATGAAAAACTGTTTTTT
TRBV15	TRBJ1-5	-	-	18	CATSRDRALVSSNQPQHF	TGTGCCACCAGCAGAGATCGGGCACTTGTATCTAGCAATCAGCCCCAGCATTTT
TRBV24-1	TRBJ2-1	-	TRBD2	18	CATSDLKLAGAGYNEQFF	TGTGCCACCAGTGATTTGAAACTAGCGGGAGCAGGCTACAATGAGCAGTTCTTC
TRBV5-1	TRBJ1-2	-	TRBD1	16	CASSLGGAGGNYGYTF	TGCGCCAGCAGCTTGGGCGGGGCAGGGGGGAACTATGGCTACACCTTC
TRBV25-1	TRBJ1-2	-	-	16	CASGGFDAPSNYGYTF	TGTGCCAGCGGGGGGTTCGATGCCCCTTCGAACTATGGCTACACCTTC
TRBV11-2	TRBJ2-5	-	TRBD2	16	CASTESRLAGVETQYF	TGTGCCAGCACCGAAAGCAGACTAGCGGGAGTGGAGACCCAGTACTTC
TRBV12-3/TRBV12-4	TRBJ1-5	-	TRBD1	13	CASARDRGQPQHF	TGTGCCAGCGCCCGGGACAGAGGGCAGCCCCAGCATTTT
TRBV14	TRBJ1-1	-	-	13	CASRLWVNTEAFF	TGTGCCAGCAGATTATGGGTGAACACTGAAGCTTTCTTT
TRBV5-8	TRBJ2-7	-	TRBD2	14	CASSLTSGTYEQYF	TGTGCCAGCAGCTTGACTAGCGGAACCTACGAGCAGTACTTC